This T cell receptor (beta chain) was sequenced in a study of control samples from healthy donors and cancer patients. The length of the CDR3 is 14 residues. Germline-derived CDR1 and CDR2 are KGHDR and SFDVKD. V lost 4 bases to trimming and J lost 0 bases, with 6 bases between them. The assay was immunoSEQ multiplex PCR, and TCRdb's table has in-frame clones only and misses some. The data show approximately 220,000 clones, about 94% seen once. Sequenced material: blood. This receptor was identified in a man over 45 in good health. J is TRBJ1-5 and V is TRBV24-1, with unresolved D. DNA of the CDR3: TGTGCCACCAGTGACGCCTATAGCAATCAGCCCCAGCATTTT. Translated, it gives CATSDAYSNQPQHF.